These 2 T cell receptor beta chains share one sample of origin, sequenced in a study of shared clonotypes between healthy human individuals. The data were produced by immunoSEQ multiplex PCR, yet TCRdb's version contains in-frame clones alone and is incomplete. The sample includes 1.5 million to 1.9 million clones, 95% to 99% of them seen just once. The material sequenced was naive CD4+ T cells sorted from blood. Subset denoted: CD45RA+ positively selected. These receptors were collected from a man younger than 45 in good health.

The chain recombines TRBV19 with TRBJ1-1, with D tentatively TRBD1 (5 bases). This CDR3 comprises 16 residues. Germline-derived CDR1 and CDR2 are LNHDA and SQIVND (reference sequence). V dropped 2 bases and J dropped 4 bases, with 17 bases sitting between them. CDR3: CASSILGRSGGTEAFF. The CDR3 bases are TGTGCCAGTAGTATACTAGGGCGTTCCGGGGGCACTGAAGCTTTCTTT.

The chain combines TRBV5-4 with TRBJ2-3, with TRBD2 as a possible D gene (6 bases). Deletions cut 2 bases from V and 2 bases from J, with 9 bases between. Germline assignment: CDR1 SGHNT and CDR2 YYREEE (reference sequence). The CDR3 extends over 14 amino acids. The CDR3 DNA follows: TGTGCCAGCAGCTTTCGGGGGTCCACAGATACGCAGTATTTT. Its translation is CASSFRGSTDTQYF. The entire variable domain, with the rest obtained from reference TRBV5-4 and TRBJ2-3, is as follows: ETGVTQSPTHLIKTRGQQVTLRCSSQSGHNTVSWYQQALGQGPQFIFQYYREEENGRGNFPPRFSGLQFPNYSSELNVNALELDDSALYLCASSFRGSTDTQYFGPGTRLTVL.